This TCR beta chain was retrieved from a study of blood T cells in healthy people across ages. Next came a second PCR, run for about 6 to 11 cycles, which used a sample-barcoded 5' primer along with a J-beta primer mix. TCRdb called the 5' RACE reads again in MiXCR, with one record for every CDR3 protein. Found here are some 900,000 distinct CDR3 sequences, roughly 52% of them singletons; the top ten hold roughly 13%. Peripheral blood was drawn, around 9.5 milliliters per donor. This clonotype was seen many times. Its target is unknown. Study-wide results and limits: Researchers deemed the diversity estimates from one million T cells underestimates. The fall in TCR beta diversity per million T cells was roughly linear with age.

The germline V gene encodes CDR1 MNHEY and CDR2 SVGAGI. The CDR3 consists of 13 residues. V lost 10 bases to trimming and J lost 3 bases; unmatched junction nucleotides: 5. V and J are TRBV6-5 and TRBJ2-1, with 8 bases aligning to TRBD2. Sequencing was carried out using blood. The receptor's source is a man aged 25 to 40 in good health. As DNA, the CDR3 is TGTGCCACCGTTAGCGGGGTCTACAATGAGCAGTTCTTC. Translated, it gives CATVSGVYNEQFF.